What follows are 26 T cell receptor beta chains derived from one specimen sequenced in a study of cytomegalovirus exposure and HLA in healthy donors. PCR involved 60 Vbeta and 13 Jbeta primers. TCRdb keeps only in-frame clones here, not all; method: immunoSEQ multiplex PCR. The table has 150,000 to 200,000 clones, roughly 80% seen once. The source material was PBMCs. These receptors originate from a man aged 18 to 29 in good health and CMV-seropositive.

The V gene is TRBV28, the J gene TRBJ2-7; TRBD2 might be the D (5 bases). V lost 1 base and J lost 0, with 7 bases in between. CDR3 size: 14 residues. Germline-derived CDR1 and CDR2 are MDHEN and SYDVKM. CDR3 sequence reads: CASSLFGNSYEQYF. In DNA form, the CDR3 reads TGTGCCAGCAGTTTATTCGGGAACTCCTACGAGCAGTACTTC.

The sample holds a few counts of this clone. This rearrangement joins TRBV10-3 to TRBJ1-3; 9 bases map to TRBD1. V was pared by 4 bases and J by 4 bases, with 8 bases of the junction left unmatched. The germline gives CDR1 ENHRY, CDR2 SYGVKD. The CDR3 spans 16 residues. The CDR3 reads CAISGDRVPLGNTIYF. CDR3 in DNA: TGTGCCATCAGTGGGGACAGGGTCCCCCTCGGAAACACCATATATTTT.

V gene TRBV5-4 combines with J gene TRBJ1-2, with 9 bases identical to TRBD1. This CDR3 spans 14 amino acids. V shed 4 bases, J shed 3 bases, and the junction held 4 bases outside the gene matches. The germline CDR1 and CDR2 sequences are SGHNT and YYREEE (reference sequence). The CDR3 DNA reads as TGTGCCAGCAGCCCCCGGGACAGGGACTATGGCTACACCTTC. Translated: CASSPRDRDYGYTF.

This clone was counted between two and nine times. The chain couples TRBV2 to TRBJ2-5; 8 bases agree with TRBD1. CDR3 length: 13 amino acids. The junction had 4 bases not matched to a gene; V was cut back by 6 bases and J by 4 bases. Germline lookup yields CDR1 SNHLY and CDR2 FYNNEI. The CDR3 sequence: CASSFDRGETQYF. The DNA of the CDR3 is TGTGCCAGCAGCTTTGACAGGGGAGAGACCCAGTACTTC.

The chain carries TRBV28 and TRBJ2-3; TRBD2 is a possible D gene (5 bases). V was pared by 3 bases and J by 2 bases, with 6 bases between. The V gene's germline CDR1 is MDHEN and CDR2 SYDVKM. The CDR3 contains 13 residues. The CDR3 sequence: CASSFDYTDTQYF. DNA of the CDR3: TGTGCCAGCAGTTTTGACTACACAGATACGCAGTATTTT.

The chain links TRBV27 to TRBJ2-7; TRBD2 aligns across 11 bases. Per the germline V gene, CDR1 is MNHEY and CDR2 is SMNVEV (reference sequence). V lost 6 bases and J lost 6; bases outside the gene matches: 7. This CDR3 region has 14 residues. CDR3 sequence reads: CASRGSGRAGEQYF. The CDR3 DNA reads as TGTGCCAGCAGAGGTAGCGGGAGGGCCGGCGAGCAGTACTTC.

This chain joins TRBV25-1 and TRBJ1-6; D is undetermined. This CDR3 contains 16 residues. V was cut by 5 bases and J by 6 bases, with 17 bases left in between. CDR1 is MGHDK, CDR2 SYGVNS, per germline. The CDR3 sequence: CASSRSREPGNSPLHF. CDR3 nucleotides: TGTGCCAGCAGTCGCTCCCGGGAACCGGGTAATTCACCCCTCCACTTT.

V usage is TRBV2 and J usage is TRBJ2-7; 7 bases align to TRBD2. Trimming cost V 3 bases and J 0 bases; bases outside gene matches: 8. Germline values: CDR1 SNHLY, CDR2 FYNNEI. The CDR3 consists of 16 residues. The CDR3, as DNA: TGTGCCAGCAGTGACGGCCCTAGCGGAATCTCCTACGAGCAGTACTTC. Translated: CASSDGPSGISYEQYF.

V gene TRBV19 combines with J gene TRBJ1-5, with a possible D match to TRBD1 (5 bases). Germline-derived CDR1 and CDR2 are LNHDA and SQIVND (reference sequence). This CDR3 contains 11 residues. V was shortened by 8 bases and J by 10 bases, with 12 bases between the two germline ends. The CDR3 region has the DNA TGTGCCAGTTCTAGGAGGGGCCCCCAGCATTTT. It translates to CASSRRGPQHF.

Concerning this clone: A junction end diverges from the germline sequence, so it may reflect a read error. The genes are TRBV5-4 and TRBJ1-1; 7 bases align to TRBD1. Germline CDR1 reads SGHNT; CDR2 reads YYREEE (reference sequence). The CDR3 is 13 residues long. CDR3 bases: TGTGCCAGCAGCTTGGAACTTGGGGACAGCGAGACCTTT. Translation: CASSLELGDSETF.

There are a few counts of this clone. The rearrangement links TRBV6-5 to TRBJ2-7; D ambiguous. The CDR3 consists of 12 residues. The V and J ends lost 0 bases and 6 bases respectively, with 6 bases between them. In germline, CDR1 is MNHEY, CDR2 SVGAGI. The CDR3 reads CASSYSVAEQYF. CDR3 bases: TGTGCCAGCAGTTACTCAGTAGCCGAGCAGTACTTC.

The chain uses TRBV10-3 and TRBJ2-7; weak D call: TRBD2 (6 bases). The germline V gene has CDR1 ENHRY and CDR2 SYGVKD. The CDR3 consists of 17 residues. Deletions cut 4 bases from V and 7 bases from J, with 26 bases between. CDR3 in amino acids: CAISGREDRGLYLEQYF. CDR3 DNA sequence: TGTGCCATCAGTGGGAGGGAGGATCGGGGACTCTACTTAGAGCAGTACTTC.

This clone was observed once. V gene TRBV2 combines with J gene TRBJ1-5; TRBD1 agrees at 8 bases. The germline V gene encodes CDR1 SNHLY and CDR2 FYNNEI. V trimming: 4 bases; J trimming: 6 bases; junction bases outside the gene matches: 11. The CDR3 length is 16 residues. The CDR3 DNA sequence: TGTGCCAGCAGTGGACATGACAGGGGTATTGGTCAGCCCCAGCATTTT. This sequence encodes CASSGHDRGIGQPQHF.

This clone appeared a single time. The J gene is TRBJ2-7, the V gene TRBV30, with TRBD2 identical over 13 bases. This CDR3 has 15 amino acids. Germline V gene sequence: CDR1 GTSNPN, CDR2 SVGIG (reference sequence). The V gene end was trimmed by 4 bases and the J gene end by 5 bases; junction bases not matched to a gene: 8. The CDR3 sequence is CAWTWRLAGGHEQYF. CDR3 nucleotides: TGTGCCTGGACCTGGAGACTAGCGGGAGGCCACGAGCAGTACTTC. Filled out from reference TRBV30 and TRBJ2-7, the complete variable domain reads SQTIHQWPATLVQPVGSPLSLECTVEGTSNPNLYWYRQAAGRGLQLLFYSVGIGQISSEVPQNLSASRPQDRQFILSSKKLLLSDSGFYLCAWTWRLAGGHEQYFGPGTRLTVT.

In its sample, this clone was seen a few times. The V gene is TRBV6-5, the J gene TRBJ2-7; weak D call: TRBD1 (5 bases). The V end was cut by 6 bases, the J end by 3 bases, with 18 bases between. This CDR3 region has 15 residues. Germline assignment: CDR1 MNHEY and CDR2 SVGAGI. DNA for the CDR3: TGTGCCAGCAGCACACAGGTCAAACCCAACTACGAGCAGTACTTC. Its protein is CASSTQVKPNYEQYF.

The chain combines TRBV5-6 with TRBJ2-1, with D perhaps matching TRBD2 (6 bases). The V gene lost 4 bases and the J gene lost 4 bases, with 27 bases spanning the gap. The germline V gene encodes CDR1 SGHDT and CDR2 YYEEEE. This CDR3 region has 19 residues. CDR3 sequence (DNA): TGTGCCAGCAGCCCCCGTGTCCCAGGGCGGGGAGAGGGTTACAATGAGCAGTTCTTC. This encodes CASSPRVPGRGEGYNEQFF.

This rearrangement joins TRBV4-1 to TRBJ2-7; 7 bases align to TRBD2. The germline CDR1 and CDR2 sequences are MGHRA and YSYEKL. This CDR3 region has 15 residues. The trim removed 1 base at V and 3 bases at J, leaving 6 bases unmatched. CDR3 region: CASSQGGGSYYEQYF. CDR3 bases: TGCGCCAGCAGCCAAGGGGGGGGATCGTACTACGAGCAGTACTTC.

This sequence joins TRBV9 and TRBJ2-1; 10 nucleotides align to TRBD2. This CDR3 has 14 amino acids. J gave up 9 bases and V 6 bases, and 9 bases lay outside the gene matches. Germline V gene lookup returns CDR1 SGDLS and CDR2 YYNGEE. The CDR3 DNA sequence: TGTGCCAGCACCCCGCTAGCGGGAGTGGGTGAGCAGTTCTTC. Translated, it gives CASTPLAGVGEQFF.

The chain joins TRBV29-1 to TRBJ2-1, with TRBD1 matching over 7 bases. The CDR3 sequence is 11 residues long. Germline V gene data show CDR1 as SQVTM and CDR2 as ANQGSEA. The V gene end was trimmed by 6 bases and the J gene end by 9 bases; junction bases not matched to a gene: 5. CDR3 nucleotides: TGCAGCGTCCAGGGGGAAACTGAGCAGTTCTTC. It encodes CSVQGETEQFF.

The chain is built from TRBV6-5 and TRBJ2-7, with unresolved D. V was pared by 0 bases and J by 1 base, with 13 bases between. The CDR3 totals 16 residues. The germline V gene encodes CDR1 MNHEY and CDR2 SVGAGI. The CDR3 bases are TGTGCCAGCAGTTACTCGAGTCTAGTCCCTTCCTACGAGCAGTACTTC. Its translation: CASSYSSLVPSYEQYF.

This rearrangement joins TRBV15 to TRBJ1-5; TRBD1 matches 7 bases. The V segment lost 5 bases and the J segment 5 bases; nucleotides outside the gene matches: 6. Per germline, CDR1 LNHNV and CDR2 YYDKDF (reference sequence). The CDR3 has 14 residues. The CDR3 DNA is TGTGCCACCAGCGAGGGGGCGCACGATCAGCCCCAGCATTTT. Protein sequence: CATSEGAHDQPQHF.

As to this clone: This CDR3 is also generated by other DNA sequences in the sample. V is TRBV19 and J is TRBJ2-6, with D possibly TRBD1 on 6 matching bases. This CDR3 is 15 amino acids long. V was cut by 5 bases and J by 4 bases, with 12 bases left in between. Germline V gene data show CDR1 as LNHDA and CDR2 as SQIVND (reference sequence). The CDR3 nucleotides are TGTGCCAGTAGTTCGACAGGATCAGGGGCCAACGTCCTGACTTTC. Protein: CASSSTGSGANVLTF.

The gene calls are TRBV6-5 and TRBJ2-2; no firm D call. Trimming cost V 0 bases and J 1 base, with 9 bases left between them. This CDR3 comprises 16 residues. Germline CDR1 MNHEY, CDR2 SVGAGI. CDR3 loop: CASSYSSRLNTGELFF. The DNA for the CDR3 is TGTGCCAGCAGTTACTCGAGCAGACTGAACACCGGGGAGCTGTTTTTT.

The rearrangement links TRBV6-5 to TRBJ2-3, with 12 bases matching TRBD2. V was clipped by 4 bases and J by 4 bases; unmatched bases: 6. The CDR3 consists of 16 residues. Germline V gene lookup returns CDR1 MNHEY and CDR2 SVGAGI. The CDR3 region is CASSSLLAGGADTQYF. The CDR3 DNA follows: TGTGCCAGCAGTTCCCTCCTAGCGGGAGGGGCAGATACGCAGTATTTT.

In this sample, this clone turned up a few times. J is TRBJ2-7 and V is TRBV6-6, with TRBD1 identical over 9 bases. Trimming cost V 4 bases and J 3 bases; bases outside gene matches: 7. The CDR3 totals 15 residues. The germline V gene has CDR1 MNHNY and CDR2 SVGAGI (reference sequence). Here the CDR3 reads CASSSGTGFFYEQYF. The CDR3 nucleotides read TGTGCCAGCAGTTCCGGGACAGGGTTTTTCTACGAGCAGTACTTC.

This clone has just one count. The chain carries TRBV28 and TRBJ2-2; 11 bases line up with TRBD2. The ends lost 6 bases at V and 9 bases at J; junction bases unmatched: 15. This CDR3 spans 17 amino acids. The germline CDR1 and CDR2 sequences are MDHEN and SYDVKM. The CDR3 sequence: CASRPGLGLAVRWELFF. The CDR3 bases are TGTGCCAGCAGGCCTGGCTTGGGACTAGCGGTTAGGTGGGAGCTGTTTTTT.